The 18 T cell receptor beta chains below all came from one sample that was sequenced in a study of blood T cell repertoires in COVID-19. The protocol was immunoSEQ multiplex PCR, while the TCRdb copy is restricted to in-frame clones and leaves out a portion. The table shows 150,000 to 200,000 clones, with approximately 80% occurring only once. The sequencing input was peripheral blood. The source of these receptors is a woman aged 80 or over with COVID-19, enrolled during active disease.

This rearrangement joins TRBV3-1 (or the pseudogene TRBV3-2) to TRBJ1-2; D possibly corresponds to TRBD1 (5 bases). This CDR3 has 15 amino acids. V was clipped by 1 base and J by 5 bases, with 14 bases between them. Germline loops: CDR1 LGHDT, CDR2 YNNKEL (reference sequence). CDR3 coding DNA: TGTGCCAGCAGCCAAGGTTCCGGGGGAGGATATGGCTACACCTTC. Residues: CASSQGSGGGYGYTF.

CDR3 residues: CAISRAGVEGDSPLHF. The DNA of the CDR3 is TGTGCCATCTCAAGGGCGGGTGTCGAAGGAGATTCACCCCTCCACTTT. The chain joins TRBV10-3 to TRBJ1-6, with D hard to call. The CDR3 runs 16 residues. Germline-derived CDR1 and CDR2 are ENHRY and SYGVKD. V was shortened by 8 bases and J by 8 bases, with 22 bases between the two germline ends.

The genes are TRBV6-2 or TRBV6-3 and TRBJ2-2, with a weak D call TRBD2 (6 bases). This CDR3 has 13 amino acids. Trimming shortened V by 6 bases and J by 6 bases, and 11 bases separated the two germline ends. Germline V gene data show CDR1 as MNHEY and CDR2 as SVGEGT. CDR3 residues: CASSHGGAGELFF. The DNA of the CDR3 is TGTGCCAGCAGCCACGGGGGTGCCGGGGAGCTGTTTTTT.

The chain uses TRBV27 and TRBJ1-2; D gene uncertain. Germline CDR1 MNHEY, CDR2 SMNVEV (reference sequence). V was shortened by 4 bases and J by 2 bases, with 8 bases between the two germline ends. This CDR3 region has 13 residues. CDR3 protein: CASSSNTNYGYTF. Written as DNA, the CDR3 is TGTGCCAGCAGTTCGAACACCAACTATGGCTACACCTTC.

The genes are TRBV28 and TRBJ2-7; D is possibly TRBD2 (5 bases). The germline V gene has CDR1 MDHEN and CDR2 SYDVKM. The CDR3 length is 13 residues. The V gene lost 6 bases and the J gene lost 3 bases, with 12 bases spanning the gap. CDR3 in amino acids: CASRTSTGYEQYF. The CDR3 nucleotides are TGTGCCAGCAGAACTAGTACCGGCTACGAGCAGTACTTC.

This chain uses TRBV12-3 or TRBV12-4 with TRBJ1-1; 10 bases map to TRBD1. With 5 bases clipped from V and 11 bases from J, the junction kept 8 bases outside the gene matches. The CDR3 is 13 residues long. The CDR3 loop is CASSPRQGAWAFF. CDR3 DNA: TGTGCCAGCAGTCCTCGACAGGGGGCCTGGGCTTTCTTT.

V usage is TRBV15 and J usage is TRBJ1-2; D gene uncertain. Looked up from germline, CDR1 is LNHNV and CDR2 is YYDKDF (reference sequence). This CDR3 is built from 14 residues. The V end was cut by 0 bases, the J end by 4 bases, with 9 bases between. The CDR3 DNA sequence: TGTGCCACCAGCAGAGAGGAGGACGTCTATGGCTACACCTTC. As protein: CATSREEDVYGYTF.

The J gene is TRBJ2-2, the V gene TRBV10-3; 14 nucleotides match TRBD2. CDR1 and CDR2 from the germline V gene are ENHRY and SYGVKD. Unmatched junction bases numbered 7, after V lost 6 bases and J lost 7 bases. The CDR3 runs 16 residues. CDR3 sequence (DNA): TGTGCCATCAGCCCTGGGACTAGCGGGAGAGACGGGGAGCTGTTTTTT. Translation gives CAISPGTSGRDGELFF.

The V gene is TRBV11-2, the J gene TRBJ2-1, with TRBD2 identical over 8 bases. V gave up 8 bases and J gave up 0 bases; unmatched junction bases: 15. This CDR3 has 18 residues. Per germline, CDR1 SGHAT and CDR2 FQNNGV. The CDR3 protein is CASCILAGWASSYNEQFF. CDR3 sequence (DNA): TGTGCCAGCTGTATCCTAGCGGGTTGGGCAAGCTCCTACAATGAGCAGTTCTTC.

The chain couples TRBV19 to TRBJ1-4, with 7 bases fitting TRBD1. The CDR3 totals 13 residues. With V trimmed by 5 bases and J by 8 bases, 5 bases remained unmatched. Germline loops: CDR1 LNHDA, CDR2 SQIVND (reference sequence). CDR3 sequence reads: CASSPRGREKLFF. CDR3 DNA: TGTGCCAGTAGTCCGAGGGGGCGAGAAAAACTGTTTTTT.

The gene calls are TRBV5-4 and TRBJ1-1; D possibly corresponds to TRBD1 (5 bases). This CDR3 is built from 16 residues. Germline V gives CDR1 SGHNT, CDR2 YYREEE (reference sequence). Between the trimmed V and J ends, which lost 0 bases and 4 bases, there was a span of 16 bases. Here the CDR3 DNA reads TGTGCCAGCAGCTTGGCCCTGGGACTGACTGGCACTGAAGCTTTCTTT. Its translation is CASSLALGLTGTEAFF.

CDR3 in DNA: TGCGCCAGCAGCCTCGGGACAGGGGTCCTGTACAATGAGCAGTTCTTC. This codes for CASSLGTGVLYNEQFF. V is TRBV5-1 and J is TRBJ2-1; the match to TRBD1 covers 10 bases. Losses at the gene ends were 4 bases for V and 4 bases for J; bases not matched to a gene: 8. CDR1 SGHRS and CDR2 YFSETQ come from the germline V gene. The CDR3 totals 16 residues.

The chain is built from TRBV5-6 and TRBJ2-7; tentatively, D is TRBD2 (7 bases). The CDR3 is 14 residues long. Trimming took off 4 bases at V and 6 bases at J, with 17 bases between the two ends. Germline values: CDR1 SGHDT, CDR2 YYEEEE. CDR3: CASSPSGGSGEQYF. Here the CDR3 DNA reads TGTGCCAGCAGCCCTTCGGGGGGCTCGGGCGAGCAGTACTTC.

The chain combines TRBV7-9 with TRBJ2-7; weak D call: TRBD1 (5 bases). The CDR3 consists of 19 residues. V shed 1 base and J shed 4 bases, with 26 bases lying between them. Germline values: CDR1 SEHNR, CDR2 FQNEAQ (reference sequence). For the CDR3, the DNA is TGTGCCAGCAGCTTAGGTGGGCTTGGTTTGGGCAGGGATAGTTACGAGCAGTACTTC. Protein product: CASSLGGLGLGRDSYEQYF.

This chain links TRBV6-5 with TRBJ1-6; 7 positions match TRBD1. This CDR3 is 15 amino acids long. Trimming cost V 5 bases and J 8 bases; bases outside gene matches: 9. Germline CDR1 is MNHEY and CDR2 is SVGAGI. CDR3 nucleotide sequence: TGTGCCAGCAGTAGCTCGGGACAGCGGGATTCACCCCTCCACTTT. It translates to CASSSSGQRDSPLHF.

This chain links TRBV28 with TRBJ2-7, with 7 bases that match TRBD1. There are 12 residues in the CDR3. The J segment lost 10 bases and the V segment lost 5 bases, leaving 8 bases of the junction unmatched. CDR1 and CDR2 (germline): MDHEN, SYDVKM. The CDR3 here is CASSTSGTAQYF. The CDR3 DNA follows: TGTGCCAGCAGTACCTCCGGGACAGCCCAGTACTTC.

This clone was recorded only once. The CDR3 DNA reads TGTGCCAGTAGTATAAACAGGCTCACCTACGAGCAGTACTTC. It specifies CASSINRLTYEQYF. The rearrangement joins TRBV19 to TRBJ2-7, with D maybe TRBD1 (5 bases). Germline V CDR1 and CDR2: LNHDA, SQIVND (reference sequence). With 2 bases removed from V and 2 bases from J, the gap between germline ends came to 10 bases. The CDR3 loop spans 14 amino acids.

The chain carries TRBV11-2 and TRBJ2-2; D call uncertain. V lost 1 base to trimming and J lost 3 bases, with 9 bases between them. Germline V gene data show CDR1 as SGHAT and CDR2 as FQNNGV. The CDR3 runs to 15 residues. The CDR3 coding sequence is TGTGCCAGCAGCTTAGTTCTAGGTTACACCGGGGAGCTGTTTTTT. Its protein is CASSLVLGYTGELFF.